A single sample is the source of the 16 T cell receptor beta chains below, sequenced in a study of T cell repertoires in Merkel cell carcinoma. TCRdb's copy holds only in-frame clones and misses some; the assay was immunoSEQ multiplex PCR. Of some 14,000 clones in the sample, under 85% are singletons; the top ten hold roughly 18%. The sample comprised tumor tissue. The receptors were sampled from an adult with Merkel cell carcinoma.

The CDR3 loop reads CASSPVTTEAFF. DNA for the CDR3: TGTGCCAGCAGTCCAGTAACCACTGAAGCTTTCTTT. The chain carries TRBV28 and TRBJ1-1; unclear D gene. Trimming removed 5 bases at V and 4 bases at J, with 8 bases between. Germline CDR1 reads MDHEN; CDR2 reads SYDVKM. The CDR3 has 12 residues. The complete variable domain, with remaining parts taken from reference TRBV28 and TRBJ1-1, reads DVKVTQSSRYLVKRTGEKVFLECVQDMDHENMFWYRQDPGLGLRLIYFSYDVKMKEKGDIPEGYSVSREKKERFSLILESASTNQTSMYLCASSPVTTEAFFGQGTRLTVV.

V gene TRBV6-2 or TRBV6-3 combines with J gene TRBJ2-3; D is possibly TRBD1 or TRBD2 (6 bases each). Per the germline V gene, CDR1 is MNHEY and CDR2 is SVGEGT. The V end was cut by 5 bases, the J end by 0 bases, with 9 bases between. CDR3 length: 14 residues. The CDR3 protein is CASSDGGSTDTQYF. CDR3 coding DNA: TGTGCCAGCAGTGACGGGGGCAGCACAGATACGCAGTATTTT.

The chain has TRBV10-3 and TRBJ1-6; possibly TRBD1 for D (6 bases). Germline CDR1 is ENHRY and CDR2 is SYGVKD. CDR3 length: 14 amino acids. V shed 4 bases and J shed 10 bases, with 14 bases lying between them. CDR3: CAISVNGGGSPLHF. Here the CDR3 DNA reads TGTGCCATCAGTGTTAATGGGGGCGGGTCACCCCTCCACTTT.

The rearrangement links TRBV7-3 to TRBJ2-1; D gene uncertain. With 0 bases removed from V and 9 bases from J, the gap between germline ends came to 9 bases. The CDR3 length is 13 residues. Germline V CDR1 and CDR2: SGHTA, FQGTGA. The CDR3 DNA reads TGTGCCAGCAGCTTAACCGCAAGAGGTGAGCAGTTCTTC. Its translation is CASSLTARGEQFF.

The V gene is TRBV7-2, the J gene TRBJ2-5; the D is unclear. Germline CDR1 and CDR2: SGHTA and FQGNSA. The CDR3 is 14 residues long. V lost 1 base, J lost 0 bases, and 6 bases lay in between. As DNA, the CDR3 is TGTGCCAGCAGCTTAGTGGCGTACCAAGAGACCCAGTACTTC. Amino acids: CASSLVAYQETQYF.

CDR3 DNA: TGTGCCAGCAGCTTAGAGGAGGGGGTTGCTTTCTTT. Encoded protein: CASSLEEGVAFF. This chain links TRBV7-2 with TRBJ1-1, with D perhaps TRBD1 (6 bases). The CDR3 totals 12 residues. V lost 1 base to trimming and J lost 11 bases, with 11 bases between them. From germline, CDR1 is SGHTA and CDR2 FQGNSA.

V usage is TRBV6-5 and J usage is TRBJ2-7, with D unresolved. This CDR3 has 14 amino acids. Germline CDR1 MNHEY, CDR2 SVGAGI. V was clipped by 5 bases and J by 6 bases, with 17 bases between them. CDR3 amino acids: CASSPHGDWGEQYF. Written as DNA, the CDR3 is TGTGCCAGCAGTCCCCATGGAGATTGGGGCGAGCAGTACTTC.

The V call is TRBV5-1, the J call TRBJ2-7; D perhaps matches TRBD1 (6 bases). This CDR3 contains 14 residues. The V gene's germline CDR1 is SGHRS and CDR2 YFSETQ. V was shortened by 3 bases and J by 1 base, with 11 bases between the two germline ends. The CDR3 nucleotides are TGCGCCAGCAGCTCCCGGACAGTTTCCTACGAGCAGTACTTC. Translated, it gives CASSSRTVSYEQYF. Looking up the rest from reference TRBV5-1 and TRBJ2-7 gives the full variable domain: KAGVTQTPRYLIKTRGQQVTLSCSPISGHRSVSWYQQTPGQGLQFLFEYFSETQRNKGNFPGRFSGRQFSNSRSEMNVSTLELGDSALYLCASSSRTVSYEQYFGPGTRLTVT.

The chain has TRBV28 and TRBJ1-4, with D tentatively TRBD1 (5 bases). Looked up from germline, CDR1 is MDHEN and CDR2 is SYDVKM. The CDR3 has 15 amino acids. Trimming took off 8 bases at V and 4 bases at J, with 17 bases between the two ends. CDR3 bases: TGTGCCAGCCGCGTTGGGCAGGGCTTTAATGAAAAACTGTTTTTT. It encodes CASRVGQGFNEKLFF.

The genes are TRBV4-2 and TRBJ1-5; possible D gene TRBD1, 5 bases. Trimming took 1 base from V and 2 from J, leaving 21 bases between them. Germline CDR1 reads LGHNA; CDR2 reads YNFKEQ. This CDR3 spans 19 amino acids. CDR3 coding DNA: TGTGCCAGCAGCCAAGGGCTGGGTAGGGGATATGTTGGCAATCAGCCCCAGCATTTT. Encoded protein: CASSQGLGRGYVGNQPQHF.

The chain links TRBV5-1 to TRBJ1-3; D is ambiguous. The CDR3 has 14 amino acids. The germline CDR1 and CDR2 sequences are SGHRS and YFSETQ. V was cut by 0 bases and J by 2 bases, with 6 bases left in between. In DNA, the CDR3 is TGCGCCAGCAGCTTGGGGGGAACTGGAAACACCATATATTTT. It is translated as CASSLGGTGNTIYF.

The gene calls are TRBV11-3 and TRBJ2-1, with D uncertain. V shed 3 bases and J shed 2 bases, with 14 bases lying between them. The germline V gene encodes CDR1 SGHNT and CDR2 YENEEA. The CDR3 is made up of 16 amino acids. For the CDR3, the DNA is TGTGCCAGCAGCTTGGCCTCTTACAGTACCTACAATGAGCAGTTCTTC. Translation: CASSLASYSTYNEQFF.

The chain employs TRBV7-6 and TRBJ2-5, with no clear D. This CDR3 is 13 amino acids long. Trimming pared 3 bases from V and 7 bases from J, leaving 12 bases between. Germline-derived CDR1 and CDR2 are SGHVS and FNYEAQ. The CDR3 nucleotides read TGTGCCAGCAGCTTCGGACCCGACGGGACCCAGTACTTC. It is translated as CASSFGPDGTQYF.

J is TRBJ2-1 and V is TRBV5-6; D possibly corresponds to TRBD1 (6 bases). Germline CDR1 reads SGHDT; CDR2 reads YYEEEE. The CDR3 contains 15 residues. Trimming cost V 1 base and J 4 bases, with 12 bases left between them. The chain's CDR3 is CASSLLQGGYNEQFF. The CDR3 nucleotides read TGTGCCAGCAGCTTGTTACAGGGTGGGTACAATGAGCAGTTCTTC.

J is TRBJ1-5 and V is TRBV28; TRBD1 matches 10 bases. V lost 6 bases, J lost 2 bases, and 7 bases stayed unmatched. This CDR3 contains 16 residues. Germline V gene data show CDR1 as MDHEN and CDR2 as SYDVKM. DNA of the CDR3: TGTGCCAGCAGCCCGACAGGGGGCTTGCGCAATCAGCCCCAGCATTTT. It encodes CASSPTGGLRNQPQHF.

The chain combines TRBV7-3 with TRBJ2-5, with D perhaps matching TRBD2 (5 bases). V lost 3 bases and J lost 1, with 12 bases in between. Germline-derived CDR1 and CDR2 are SGHTA and FQGTGA. The CDR3 totals 15 residues. CDR3 sequence: CASSLGSGAQETQYF. The CDR3 DNA reads TGTGCCAGCAGCTTGGGGAGCGGAGCCCAAGAGACCCAGTACTTC.